Below, 6 T cell receptor beta chains from the same sample are listed, as sequenced in a study of vaccination effects on CD4 cells after COVID-19. The method was immunoSEQ multiplex PCR; TCRdb's version includes in-frame clones alone and lacks a portion of them. The table has roughly 41,000 clones, roughly 66% seen once; the top ten hold 14% to 15%. For these receptors, no antigen is known. Sequencing in the ViraFEST assay came after antigen-specific CD4+ T cells had been expanded with viral peptide pools, which were used to stimulate PBMC. With 10 to 11 days of culture completed, CD4+ T cells were isolated. Absence of prior SARS-CoV-2 infection characterized the vaccine recipients, who showed negative nucleocapsid antibodies. The sample here was CD4+ T cells from PBMCs cultured with HCoV-OC43 spike peptides, taken before COVID-19 vaccination. Regarding subset: HCoV-OC43 spike overlapping peptide pool stimulation. The receptors were sampled from a human donor who received a COVID-19 vaccine.

This clone was recorded once. V usage is TRBV6-2 or TRBV6-3 and J usage is TRBJ1-2; D is possibly TRBD1 (6 bases). Germline V lookup: CDR1 MNHEY, CDR2 SVGEGT. The germline V and J ends were trimmed by 4 bases and 4 bases, with 7 bases remaining between them. This CDR3 comprises 12 residues. In DNA, the CDR3 is TGTGCCAGCAGTTTACAGGGCTATGGCTACACCTTC. Its protein is CASSLQGYGYTF.

This rearrangement joins TRBV6-5 to TRBJ2-7, with D hard to call. With 8 bases removed from V and 0 bases from J, the gap between germline ends came to 17 bases. The CDR3 extends over 15 amino acids. Looked up from germline, CDR1 is MNHEY and CDR2 is SVGAGI. Here the CDR3 reads CASAEPWVFSYEQYF. CDR3 in DNA: TGTGCCAGCGCTGAACCCTGGGTTTTCTCCTACGAGCAGTACTTC.

V usage is TRBV7-2 and J usage is TRBJ2-5, with TRBD2 identical over 11 bases. Germline-derived CDR1 and CDR2 are SGHTA and FQGNSA. This CDR3 has 17 amino acids. Trimming cost V 2 bases and J 5 bases; bases outside gene matches: 10. CDR3 coding DNA: TGTGCCAGCAGCTTATTCTTTAGCGGGAGGGGTGCTGAGACCCAGTACTTC. It codes for CASSLFFSGRGAETQYF.

V is TRBV10-1 and J is TRBJ2-1, with D tentatively TRBD2 (5 bases). CDR1 is WNHNN, CDR2 SYGVQD, per germline (reference sequence). The CDR3 runs 16 residues. The ends were cut back, 4 bases at V and 2 bases at J, with 15 bases in the middle. The CDR3 reads CASSGGSGGPYNEQFF. The CDR3 bases are TGCGCCAGCAGTGGAGGCTCCGGAGGCCCCTACAATGAGCAGTTCTTC.

The chain is built from TRBV29-1 and TRBJ2-1; 8 bases fit TRBD2. The CDR3 consists of 11 residues. Trimming removed 8 bases from V and 7 bases from J; junction bases left unmatched: 4. CDR1 is SQVTM, CDR2 ANQGSEA, per germline. The CDR3 sequence: CSYGGGNEQFF. The CDR3 DNA sequence: TGCAGCTACGGGGGGGGGAATGAGCAGTTCTTC.

This clone turned up a few times. This chain joins TRBV25-1 and TRBJ2-7; D is possibly TRBD1 (6 bases). Deletions cut 1 base from V and 0 bases from J, with 10 bases between. The CDR3 has 15 amino acids. Germline CDR1 is MGHDK and CDR2 is SYGVNS. The CDR3 DNA is TGTGCCAGCAGTGAATCGAGGGGGATCTCCTACGAGCAGTACTTC. The encoded protein is CASSESRGISYEQYF.